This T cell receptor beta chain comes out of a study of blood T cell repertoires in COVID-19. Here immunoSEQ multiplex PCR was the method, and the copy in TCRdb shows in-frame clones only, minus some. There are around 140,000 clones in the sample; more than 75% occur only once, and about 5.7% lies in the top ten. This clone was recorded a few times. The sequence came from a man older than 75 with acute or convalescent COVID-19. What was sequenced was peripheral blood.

The CDR3 reads CASSQSRGQGQRLHF. The CDR3 coding sequence is TGTGCCAGCAGTCAAAGCCGGGGACAGGGTCAGAGGCTGCATTTT. J is TRBJ1-5 and V is TRBV2; 9 nucleotides line up with TRBD1. CDR3 size: 15 residues. V gave up 5 bases and J gave up 15 bases; unmatched junction bases: 17. Looked up from germline, CDR1 is SNHLY and CDR2 is FYNNEI.